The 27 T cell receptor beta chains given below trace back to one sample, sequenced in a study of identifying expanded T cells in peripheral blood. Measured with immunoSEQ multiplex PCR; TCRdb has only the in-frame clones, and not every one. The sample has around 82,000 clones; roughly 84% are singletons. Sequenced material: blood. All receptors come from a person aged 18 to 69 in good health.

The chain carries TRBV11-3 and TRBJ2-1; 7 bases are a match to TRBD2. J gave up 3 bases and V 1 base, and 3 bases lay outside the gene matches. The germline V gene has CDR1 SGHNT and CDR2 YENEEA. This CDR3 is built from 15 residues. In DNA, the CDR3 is TGTGCCAGCAGCTTAGTTTCTAGCGGCTACAATGAGCAGTTCTTC. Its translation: CASSLVSSGYNEQFF.

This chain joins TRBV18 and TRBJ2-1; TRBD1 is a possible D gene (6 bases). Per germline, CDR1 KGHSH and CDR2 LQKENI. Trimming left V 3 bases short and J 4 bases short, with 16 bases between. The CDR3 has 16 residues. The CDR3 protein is CASSPRGGEGYNEQFF. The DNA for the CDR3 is TGTGCCAGCTCACCGAGAGGGGGAGAGGGGTACAATGAGCAGTTCTTC.

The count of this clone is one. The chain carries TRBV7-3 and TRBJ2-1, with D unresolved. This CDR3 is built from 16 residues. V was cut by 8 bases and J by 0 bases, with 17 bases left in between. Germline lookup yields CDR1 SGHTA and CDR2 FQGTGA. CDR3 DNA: TGTGCCAGCGCCCCCGTATCGGGTAGCTCCTACAATGAGCAGTTCTTC. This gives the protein CASAPVSGSSYNEQFF. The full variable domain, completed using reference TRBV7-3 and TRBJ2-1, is GAGVSQTPSNKVTEKGKYVELRCDPISGHTALYWYRQSLGQGPEFLIYFQGTGAADDSGLPNDRFFAVRPEGSVSTLKIQRTERGDSAVYLCASAPVSGSSYNEQFFGPGTRLTVL.

The CDR3 is CASGFKTGSPGNQPQHF. CDR3 in DNA: TGTGCCAGCGGCTTTAAGACAGGGAGCCCGGGCAATCAGCCCCAGCATTTT. This chain joins TRBV28 and TRBJ1-5, with 7 positions matching TRBD1. CDR3 length equals 17 residues. Per the germline V gene, CDR1 is MDHEN and CDR2 is SYDVKM. The J segment lost 2 bases and the V segment lost 8 bases, leaving 15 bases of the junction unmatched.

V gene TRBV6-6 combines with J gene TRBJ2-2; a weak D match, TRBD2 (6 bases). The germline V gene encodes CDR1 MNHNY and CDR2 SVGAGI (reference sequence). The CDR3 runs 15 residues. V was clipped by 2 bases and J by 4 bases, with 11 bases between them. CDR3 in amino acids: CASSYVLAATGELFF. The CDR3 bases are TGTGCCAGCAGTTACGTTTTAGCGGCCACCGGGGAGCTGTTTTTT.

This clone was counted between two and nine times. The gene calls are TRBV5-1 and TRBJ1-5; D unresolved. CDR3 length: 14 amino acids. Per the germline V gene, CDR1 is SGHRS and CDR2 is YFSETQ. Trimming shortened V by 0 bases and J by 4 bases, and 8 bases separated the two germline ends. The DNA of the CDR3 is TGCGCCAGCAGCTTGGGCAGCCCAAATCAGCCCCAGCATTTT. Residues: CASSLGSPNQPQHF.

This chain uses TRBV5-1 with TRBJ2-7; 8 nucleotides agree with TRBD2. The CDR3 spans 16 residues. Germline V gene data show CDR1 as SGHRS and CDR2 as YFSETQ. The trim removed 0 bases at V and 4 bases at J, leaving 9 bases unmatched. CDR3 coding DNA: TGCGCCAGCAGCTTGGATCGGGGGGGAATGGAATACGAGCAGTACTTC. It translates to CASSLDRGGMEYEQYF.

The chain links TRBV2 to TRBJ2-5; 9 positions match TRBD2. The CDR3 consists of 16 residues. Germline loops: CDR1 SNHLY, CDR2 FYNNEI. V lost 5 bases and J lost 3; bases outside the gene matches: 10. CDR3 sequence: CASSRTVSGSEETQYF. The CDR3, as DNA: TGTGCCAGCAGTCGTACCGTTAGCGGGAGCGAAGAGACCCAGTACTTC. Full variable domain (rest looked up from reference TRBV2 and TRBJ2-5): EPEVTQTPSHQVTQMGQEVILRCVPISNHLYFYWYRQILGQKVEFLVSFYNNEISEKSEIFDDQFSVERPDGSNFTLKIRSTKLEDSAMYFCASSRTVSGSEETQYFGPGTRLLVL.

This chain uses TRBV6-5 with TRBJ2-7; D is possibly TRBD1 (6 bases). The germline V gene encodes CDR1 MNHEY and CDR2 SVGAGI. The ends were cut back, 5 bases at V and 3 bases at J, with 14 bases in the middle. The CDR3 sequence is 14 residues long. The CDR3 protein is CASSTPGHSYEQYF. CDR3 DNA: TGTGCCAGCAGTACGCCGGGACACAGCTACGAGCAGTACTTC.

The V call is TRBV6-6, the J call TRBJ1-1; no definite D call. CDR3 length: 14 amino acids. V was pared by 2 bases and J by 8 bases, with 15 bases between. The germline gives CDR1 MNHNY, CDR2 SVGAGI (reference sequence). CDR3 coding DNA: TGTGCCAGCAGTTACGCCGGAGCCTCCAGGGAAGCTTTCTTT. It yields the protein CASSYAGASREAFF.

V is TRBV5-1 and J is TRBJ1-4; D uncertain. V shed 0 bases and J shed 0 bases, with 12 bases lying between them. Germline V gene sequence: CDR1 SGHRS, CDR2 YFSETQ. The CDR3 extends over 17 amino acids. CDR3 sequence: CASSLGGNSATNEKLFF. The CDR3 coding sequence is TGCGCCAGCAGCTTGGGGGGTAACAGTGCAACTAATGAAAAACTGTTTTTT.

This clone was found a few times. CDR3 residues: CASSHGTSGTYNEQFF. DNA of the CDR3: TGTGCCAGTAGTCACGGGACTAGCGGGACCTACAATGAGCAGTTCTTC. The J gene is TRBJ2-1, the V gene TRBV19, with TRBD2 identical over 13 bases. Per the germline V gene, CDR1 is LNHDA and CDR2 is SQIVND (reference sequence). The CDR3 has 16 residues. Losses at the gene ends were 5 bases for V and 2 bases for J; bases not matched to a gene: 3.

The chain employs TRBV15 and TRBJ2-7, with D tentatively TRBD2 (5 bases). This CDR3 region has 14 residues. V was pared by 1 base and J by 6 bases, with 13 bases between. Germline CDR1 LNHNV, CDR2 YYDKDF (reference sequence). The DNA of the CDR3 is TGTGCCACCAGCAGAGGAGGGAACTTAGCCGAGCAGTACTTC. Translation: CATSRGGNLAEQYF. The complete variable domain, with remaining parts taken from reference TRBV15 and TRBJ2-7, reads DAMVIQNPRYQVTQFGKPVTLSCSQTLNHNVMYWYQQKSSQAPKLLFHYYDKDFNNEADTPDNFQSRRPNTSFCFLDIRSPGLGDTAMYLCATSRGGNLAEQYFGPGTRLTVT.

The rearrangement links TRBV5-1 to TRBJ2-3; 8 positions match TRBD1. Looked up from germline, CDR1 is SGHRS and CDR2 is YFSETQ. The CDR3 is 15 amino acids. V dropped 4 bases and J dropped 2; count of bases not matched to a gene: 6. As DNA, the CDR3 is TGCGCCAGCAGCGTCGGGACAGGATACACAGATACGCAGTATTTT. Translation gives CASSVGTGYTDTQYF.

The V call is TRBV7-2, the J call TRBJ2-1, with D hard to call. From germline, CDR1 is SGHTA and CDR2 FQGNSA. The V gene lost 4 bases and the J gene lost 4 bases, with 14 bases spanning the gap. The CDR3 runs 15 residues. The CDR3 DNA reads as TGTGCCAGCAGCTCCGACGGTCCCGGGTACAATGAGCAGTTCTTC. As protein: CASSSDGPGYNEQFF.

The CDR3 nucleotides are TGTGCCAGCAGCTCCACGGAGAGGACTAGCGGCCACAATGAGCAGTTCTTC. Its protein product is CASSSTERTSGHNEQFF. The genes are TRBV7-8 and TRBJ2-1, with TRBD2 matching 10 bases. V was pared by 4 bases and J by 5 bases, with 11 bases of the junction left unmatched. Germline CDR1 and CDR2: SGHVS and FQNEAQ. There are 17 residues in the CDR3.

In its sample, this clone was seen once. The CDR3 coding sequence is TGTGCCAGCAGCTTGCCTGGGGGGGTGAACACTGAAGCTTTCTTT. The encoded protein is CASSLPGGVNTEAFF. The gene calls are TRBV5-4 and TRBJ1-1, with D tentatively TRBD1 (5 bases). V was pared by 1 base and J by 0 bases, with 10 bases between. Per germline, CDR1 SGHNT and CDR2 YYREEE (reference sequence). The CDR3 is made up of 15 amino acids.

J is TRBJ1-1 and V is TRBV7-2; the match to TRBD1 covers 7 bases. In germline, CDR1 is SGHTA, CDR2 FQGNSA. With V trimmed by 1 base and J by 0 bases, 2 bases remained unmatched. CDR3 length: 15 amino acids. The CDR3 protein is CASSLGGTVNTEAFF. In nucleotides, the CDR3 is TGTGCCAGCAGCTTAGGTGGGACAGTGAACACTGAAGCTTTCTTT. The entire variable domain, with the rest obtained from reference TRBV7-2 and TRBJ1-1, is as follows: GAGVSQSPSNKVTEKGKDVELRCDPISGHTALYWYRQSLGQGLEFLIYFQGNSAPDKSGLPSDRFSAERTGGSVSTLTIQRTQQEDSAVYLCASSLGGTVNTEAFFGQGTRLTVV.

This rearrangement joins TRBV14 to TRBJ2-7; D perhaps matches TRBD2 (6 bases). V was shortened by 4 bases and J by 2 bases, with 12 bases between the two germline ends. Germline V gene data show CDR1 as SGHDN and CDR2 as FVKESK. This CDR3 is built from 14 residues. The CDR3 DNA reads TGTGCCAGCAGCCCCCACGGGGGTCCCTACGAGCAGTACTTC. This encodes CASSPHGGPYEQYF.

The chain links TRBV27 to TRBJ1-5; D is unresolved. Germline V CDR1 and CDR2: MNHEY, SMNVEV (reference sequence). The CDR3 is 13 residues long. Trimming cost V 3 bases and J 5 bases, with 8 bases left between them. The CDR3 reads CASSLFKDQPQHF. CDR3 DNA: TGTGCCAGCAGTTTGTTTAAGGATCAGCCCCAGCATTTT.

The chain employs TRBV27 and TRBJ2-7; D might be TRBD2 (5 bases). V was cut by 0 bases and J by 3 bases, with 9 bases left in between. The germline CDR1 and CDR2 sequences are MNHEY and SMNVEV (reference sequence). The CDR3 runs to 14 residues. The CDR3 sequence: CASSLSAVSYEQYF. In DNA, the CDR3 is TGTGCCAGCAGTTTATCAGCGGTCAGCTACGAGCAGTACTTC.

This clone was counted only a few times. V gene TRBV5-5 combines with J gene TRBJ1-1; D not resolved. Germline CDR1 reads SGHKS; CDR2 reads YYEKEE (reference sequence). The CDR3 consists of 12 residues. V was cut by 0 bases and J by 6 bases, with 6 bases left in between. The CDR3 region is CASSLGSPEAFF. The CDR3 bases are TGTGCCAGCAGCTTGGGCAGCCCTGAAGCTTTCTTT.

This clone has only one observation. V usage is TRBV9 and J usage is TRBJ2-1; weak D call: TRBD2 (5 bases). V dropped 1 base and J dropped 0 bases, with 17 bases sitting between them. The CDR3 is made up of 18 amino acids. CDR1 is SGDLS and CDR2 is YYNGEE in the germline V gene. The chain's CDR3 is CASSVPLRDYRSYNEQFF. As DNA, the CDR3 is TGTGCCAGCAGCGTACCCCTCCGTGACTACCGCTCCTACAATGAGCAGTTCTTC.

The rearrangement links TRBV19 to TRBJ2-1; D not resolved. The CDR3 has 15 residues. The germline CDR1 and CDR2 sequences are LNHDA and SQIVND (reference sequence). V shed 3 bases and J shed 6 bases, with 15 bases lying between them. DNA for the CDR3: TGTGCCAGTAGTATGTGGGGATATGAGCGCAATGAGCAGTTCTTC. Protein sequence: CASSMWGYERNEQFF.

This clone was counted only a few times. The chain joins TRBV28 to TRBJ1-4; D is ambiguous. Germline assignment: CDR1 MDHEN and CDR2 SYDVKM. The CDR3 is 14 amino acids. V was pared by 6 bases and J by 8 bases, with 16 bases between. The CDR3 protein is CASRKDALGEKLFF. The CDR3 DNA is TGTGCCAGCAGAAAGGACGCCTTAGGGGAAAAACTGTTTTTT.

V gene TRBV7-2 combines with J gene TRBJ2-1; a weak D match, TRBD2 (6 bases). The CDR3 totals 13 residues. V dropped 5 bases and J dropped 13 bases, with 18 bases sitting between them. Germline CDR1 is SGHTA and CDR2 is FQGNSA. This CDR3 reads CASSPEVRRGQFF. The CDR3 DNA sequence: TGTGCCAGCAGCCCCGAGGTAAGGCGGGGACAGTTCTTC.

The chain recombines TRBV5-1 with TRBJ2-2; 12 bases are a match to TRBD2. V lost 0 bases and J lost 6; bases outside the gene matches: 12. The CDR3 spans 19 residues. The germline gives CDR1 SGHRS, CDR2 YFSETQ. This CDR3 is CASSLGGLAGSLRPGELFF. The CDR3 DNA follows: TGCGCCAGCAGCTTGGGTGGACTAGCGGGGTCTCTGAGGCCCGGGGAGCTGTTTTTT.